This T cell receptor beta chain was captured in a study of blood T cell repertoires in COVID-19. For the study at large: Samples came from the United States, Italy and Spain, spanning acute and convalescent COVID-19. The cDNA or gDNA used as material had been derived from T cells, B-cell-depleted T cells, or PBMCs.

Per the authors' pipeline: Quantification of nucleated cells was approximated via reference gene primer amplification. Sequencing was performed with immunoSEQ multiplex PCR; in TCRdb, only in-frame clones are kept and a portion is missing. V, J and clone size are taken as reported in that table, and D and trimming were inferred from the DNA itself. Of approximately 100,000 clones detected, 80% to 90% appear once; the ten largest clones hold 2.1%. This CDR3 is 14 amino acids long. The ends lost 10 bases at V and 0 bases at J; junction bases unmatched: 8. Germline CDR1 and CDR2: ENHRY and SYGVKD. The V and J genes are TRBV10-3 and TRBJ1-1, with TRBD1 matching 7 bases. This TCR derives from a human donor in a cohort sampled during active COVID-19. The sequenced sample consisted of peripheral blood. The CDR3 loop is CATGEGQLNTEAFF. The CDR3 coding sequence is TGTGCCACCGGAGAGGGACAGTTGAACACTGAAGCTTTCTTT.